The rows below give T cell receptor beta chains drawn from one sample of a study of cytomegalovirus exposure and HLA in healthy donors. Assay: immunoSEQ multiplex PCR; the TCRdb copy retains only in-frame clones and omits some. The data contain 150,000 to 200,000 clones, roughly 79% of them singletons. Sample: PBMCs. The receptors here all came from a woman aged 30 to 39 in good health and CMV-seropositive. The CDR3 runs from the conserved cysteine through the conserved F or W. Each record gives: J gene, V gene, D gene, CDR3 DNA, CDR3 protein. A D gene is named only where the DNA matches it firmly.

J: TRBJ1-5
V: TRBV29-1
D: NA
DNA: TGCAGCGTTGGAGACCGGGAGCCAAAGGAACAGCCCCAGCATTTT
CDR3: CSVGDREPKEQPQHF

J: TRBJ2-7
V: TRBV7-2
D: NA
DNA: TGTGCCAGCAGCAAGCCTGTATCGACCTACGAGCAGTACTTC
CDR3: CASSKPVSTYEQYF

J: TRBJ2-5
V: TRBV27
D: TRBD2
DNA: TGTGCCAGCAGTTTTTTGGGGGGGGAGACCCAGTACTTC
CDR3: CASSFLGGETQYF

J: TRBJ2-7
V: TRBV27
D: NA
DNA: TGTGCCAGCAGTCCCTACCCGGGACATCCATACGAGCAGTACTTC
CDR3: CASSPYPGHPYEQYF

J: TRBJ1-4
V: TRBV4-3
D: TRBD1
DNA: TGCGCCAGCAGCCAAACAGGGGGCGGTGAAAAACTGTTTTTT
CDR3: CASSQTGGGEKLFF

J: TRBJ2-7
V: TRBV27
D: NA
DNA: TGTGCCAGCCGTTTTGCAACAAGCTCCTACGAGCAGTACTTC
CDR3: CASRFATSSYEQYF

J: TRBJ1-1
V: TRBV19
D: TRBD1
DNA: TGTGCCAGTAGTCTAACAGGGGGTGCGGACACTGAAGCTTTCTTT
CDR3: CASSLTGGADTEAFF

J: TRBJ2-1
V: TRBV4-3
D: TRBD2
DNA: TGCGCCAGCAGCCATCTCGTAGGGGGACCTAGCGGGAGTAATTCGTACAATGAGCAGTTCTTC
CDR3: CASSHLVGGPSGSNSYNEQFF

J: TRBJ2-1
V: TRBV10-1
D: TRBD2
DNA: TGCGCCAGCTCGGATAGCGGGGGGCCTTACAATGAGCAGTTCTTC
CDR3: CASSDSGGPYNEQFF

J: TRBJ2-7
V: TRBV5-1
D: NA
DNA: TGCGCCAGCAGCTTGGGACAGGCCACCTACGAGCAGTACTTC
CDR3: CASSLGQATYEQYF

J: TRBJ2-5
V: TRBV5-4
D: TRBD2
DNA: TGTGCCAGCAGCTCCGGACTAGTTCCAGAGACCCAGTACTTC
CDR3: CASSSGLVPETQYF

J: TRBJ1-1
V: TRBV27
D: NA
DNA: TGTGCCAGCAGTTTCGGGGGGAACGCTGAAGCTTTCTTT
CDR3: CASSFGGNAEAFF

J: TRBJ1-6
V: TRBV5-6
D: NA
DNA: TGTGCCAGCACCAGTTCATCCCTCTATAATTCACCCCTCCACTTT
CDR3: CASTSSSLYNSPLHF

J: TRBJ2-3
V: TRBV5-1
D: TRBD2
DNA: TGCGCCAGCAGCTCCCGGGGTAGCGGGGGACCCGATACGCAGTATTTT
CDR3: CASSSRGSGGPDTQYF

J: TRBJ1-2
V: TRBV7-9
D: NA
DNA: TGTTCCAGCAGCTTCTATTCGGGGGGGCCGAACTATGGCTACACCTTC
CDR3: CSSSFYSGGPNYGYTF

J: TRBJ2-6
V: TRBV5-1
D: NA
DNA: TGCGCCAGCAGTGGGGGAGGAAAGAGCTCTGGGGCCAACGTCCTGACTTTC
CDR3: CASSGGGKSSGANVLTF

J: TRBJ2-2
V: TRBV11-2
D: NA
DNA: TGTGCCAGCAGCTTAGACGCAGGGAACACCGGGGAGCTGTTTTTT
CDR3: CASSLDAGNTGELFF